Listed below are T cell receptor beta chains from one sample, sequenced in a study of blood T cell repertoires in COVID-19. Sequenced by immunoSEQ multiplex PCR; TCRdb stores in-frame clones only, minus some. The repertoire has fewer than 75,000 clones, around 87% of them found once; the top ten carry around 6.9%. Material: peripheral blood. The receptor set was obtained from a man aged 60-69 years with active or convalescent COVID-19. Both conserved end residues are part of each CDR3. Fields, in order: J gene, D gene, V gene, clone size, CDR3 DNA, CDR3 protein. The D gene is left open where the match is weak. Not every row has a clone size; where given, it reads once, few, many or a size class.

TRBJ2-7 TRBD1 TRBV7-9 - TGTGCCAGCAGCTTAACAGGGGGCCGGTACGAGCAGTACTTC CASSLTGGRYEQYF
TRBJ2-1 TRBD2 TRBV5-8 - TGTGCCAGCAGCTTGAGCGGGAGATCTGAGCAGTTCTTC CASSLSGRSEQFF
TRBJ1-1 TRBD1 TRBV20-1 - TGCAGTGCTCCATCGGGACAGGCGGCTTTCTTT CSAPSGQAAFF
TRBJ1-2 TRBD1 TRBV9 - TGTGCCAGCAGCCCCGACAGGGAGTATGGCTACACCTTC CASSPDREYGYTF
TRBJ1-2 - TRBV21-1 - TGTGCCAGCAGCACCCAAGGGGGGACAGGGGGCTATGGCTACACCTTC CASSTQGGTGGYGYTF
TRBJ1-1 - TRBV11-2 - TGTGCCAGCAGTTCCACGGGGACATCAAACACTGAAGCTTTCTTT CASSSTGTSNTEAFF
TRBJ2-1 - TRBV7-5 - TGTGTCAGAAGCCCTCCCAGGGCTAGCGGCCTGCGGGATGAGCAGTTCTTC CVRSPPRASGLRDEQFF
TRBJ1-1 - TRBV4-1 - TGCGCCAGCAGCCAAGATCTGGAGGCCAACACTGAAGCTTTCTTT CASSQDLEANTEAFF
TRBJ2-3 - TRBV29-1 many TGCAGCGTTGATCAGGAATCCGCAGGAGATACGCAGTATTTT CSVDQESAGDTQYF
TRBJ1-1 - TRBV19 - TGTGCCAGTAGTATGGGGAGGAAGGATGAAGCTTTCTTT CASSMGRKDEAFF
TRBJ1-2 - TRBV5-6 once TGTGCCAGCAGAACCCAGGGGTATGGCTACACCTTC CASRTQGYGYTF
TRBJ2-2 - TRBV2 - TGTGCCAGCAGTGAAAGGACAGCGAACACCGGGGAGCTGTTTTTT CASSERTANTGELFF